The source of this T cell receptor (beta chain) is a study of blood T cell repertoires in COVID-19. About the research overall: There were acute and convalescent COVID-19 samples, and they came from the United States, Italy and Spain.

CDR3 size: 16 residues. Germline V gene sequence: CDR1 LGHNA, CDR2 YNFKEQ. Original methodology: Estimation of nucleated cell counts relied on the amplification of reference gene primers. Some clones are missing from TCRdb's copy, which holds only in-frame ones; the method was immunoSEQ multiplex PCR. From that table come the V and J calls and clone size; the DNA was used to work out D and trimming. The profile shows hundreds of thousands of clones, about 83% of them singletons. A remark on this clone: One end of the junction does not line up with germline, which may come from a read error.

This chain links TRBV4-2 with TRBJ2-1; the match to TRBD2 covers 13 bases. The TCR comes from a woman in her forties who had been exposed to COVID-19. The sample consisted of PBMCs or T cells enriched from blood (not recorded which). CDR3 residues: CASRQTSGGAYNEQFF. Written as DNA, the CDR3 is TGTGCCAGCAGGCAAACTAGCGGGGGGGCCTATAATGAGCAGTTCTTC.